One and the same sample provided the 11 T cell receptor beta chains below, sequenced in a study of regulatory T cells in long-lasting Graves disease (dated by TCRdb to 2020 to 2023). The library was produced with multiplex PCR. Sequencing was performed on an Illumina HiSeq 4000. To build TCR beta libraries, CDR3 regions were amplified by Arm-PCR using iRepertoire HTBI primers. TCRdb's own reprocessing of the public reads used fastp at Q25 and MiXCR and kept productive beta chains. Here each entry gathers all rows of one CDR3 protein and keeps the most common genes and DNA. The sample table contains 600,000 to 800,000 distinct CDR3 sequences; only one count was recorded for 25% to 30% of them. Under 55% of the sample rests with the top ten. The sample's time point label, in plain terms: persistent/refractory GD, antithyroid drugs over 5 years with positive TRAb. For both TCR sequencing and RNA sequencing, RNA was extracted from PBMCs using TRIzol.

The source material was peripheral blood mononuclear cells (PBMCs), sampled when the disease was refractory, from a patient treated with antithyroid drugs. The receptors originated from a female donor with Graves disease.

The chain recombines TRBV19 with TRBJ2-2; D perhaps matches TRBD1 (5 bases). Germline CDR1 LNHDA, CDR2 SQIVND (reference sequence). The CDR3 length is 14 residues. Trimming shortened V by 10 bases and J by 3 bases, and 15 bases separated the two germline ends. For the CDR3, the DNA is TGTGCCACCCGGGTTCAGGGTGACACCGGGGAGCTGTTTTTT. Protein: CATRVQGDTGELFF.

In its sample, this clonotype was seen many times. V usage is TRBV28 and J usage is TRBJ2-7; D is unclear. Germline V lookup: CDR1 MDHEN, CDR2 SYDVKM. The CDR3 is 14 amino acids. The V end was cut by 5 bases, the J end by 3 bases, with 14 bases between. This chain's CDR3 is CASSPPAPFYEQYF. The CDR3 DNA reads TGTGCCAGCAGTCCCCCTGCCCCCTTCTACGAGCAGTACTTC.

This clonotype occurred a few times. V usage is TRBV12-3 or TRBV12-4 and J usage is TRBJ1-3; D gene uncertain. V dropped 1 base and J dropped 0 bases, with 7 bases sitting between them. CDR3 length: 15 residues. CDR3 sequence: CASSLVAGSGNTIYF. CDR3 DNA: TGTGCCAGCAGTTTAGTGGCGGGCTCTGGAAACACCATATATTTT.

This clonotype was counted ten times or more. This chain uses TRBV12-3 or TRBV12-4 with TRBJ1-1, with D hard to call. V was cut by 3 bases and J by 0 bases, with 8 bases left in between. The CDR3 length is 14 residues. The CDR3 loop is CASSLSRLNTEAFF. As DNA, the CDR3 is TGTGCCAGCAGTTTGTCACGGCTGAACACTGAAGCTTTCTTT.

This clonotype was counted only a few times. The chain recombines TRBV3-1 with TRBJ2-5, with D possibly matching TRBD1 (6 bases). V lost 1 base to trimming and J lost 9 bases, with 15 bases between them. CDR1 is LGHDT and CDR2 is YNNKEL in the germline V gene (reference sequence). There are 14 residues in the CDR3. For the CDR3, the DNA is TGTGCCAGCAGCCAAGTGGCAGGGGATTCGGCCCAGTACTTC. This encodes CASSQVAGDSAQYF.

This clonotype appeared many times. The CDR3 is CASSLLGTGRDNYGYTF. The CDR3 DNA reads TGTGCCAGCAGTTTATTAGGGACAGGGCGAGATAACTATGGCTACACCTTC. The genes are TRBV28 and TRBJ1-2; 9 bases agree with TRBD1. The CDR3 consists of 17 residues. Germline CDR1 and CDR2: MDHEN and SYDVKM. Trimming removed 1 base from V and 1 base from J; junction bases left unmatched: 7.

The CDR3 DNA sequence: TGTGCCAGCAGTTACTCGCTCCAGCCGAGCTCCTACAATGAGCAGTTCTTC. Encoded protein: CASSYSLQPSSYNEQFF. V gene TRBV6-5 combines with J gene TRBJ2-1; D is unclear. Germline loops: CDR1 MNHEY, CDR2 SVGAGI. The CDR3 is 17 amino acids. Trimming left V 0 bases short and J 0 bases short, with 12 bases between.

This clonotype has only a few counts. The chain joins TRBV20-1 to TRBJ1-5, with D uncertain. Germline-derived CDR1 and CDR2 are DFQATT and SNEGSKA (reference sequence). V lost 3 bases and J 2 bases, leaving 17 bases between the germline ends. The CDR3 extends over 16 amino acids. The CDR3 DNA reads as TGCAGTGCTAGTGAAGGACGCCCCGGTGGCAATCAGCCCCAGCATTTT. Its translation is CSASEGRPGGNQPQHF.

With regard to this clonotype: Sequence at one end of the junction differs from germline and may be a read error. This rearrangement joins TRBV7-9 to TRBJ1-1; D possibly corresponds to TRBD1 (5 bases). Germline CDR1 and CDR2: SEHNR and FQNEAQ (reference sequence). The CDR3 spans 16 residues. The CDR3 sequence is CASSSVGGHPNTEASF. The CDR3 region has the DNA TGTGCCAGCAGCTCGGTAGGCGGACACCCGAACACTGAAGCTTCCTTT.

In this sample, this clonotype turned up many times. V and J are TRBV27 and TRBJ2-5; the D gene is possibly TRBD2 (5 bases). Trimming took off 6 bases at V and 5 bases at J, with 13 bases between the two ends. Per germline, CDR1 MNHEY and CDR2 SMNVEV (reference sequence). The CDR3 runs 13 residues. CDR3 sequence (DNA): TGTGCCAGCAGAATTCCCACGGGGGAGACCCAGTACTTC. Protein product: CASRIPTGETQYF.

A word on this clonotype: It may be a read error: a sequence one base away is much more abundant. The V call is TRBV28, the J call TRBJ1-5; D is unclear. The CDR3 loop spans 15 amino acids. Germline V gives CDR1 MDHEN, CDR2 SYDVKM. The CDR3 DNA follows: TGTGCCAGCAGACAGAGGGCGATGAGCAATCGGCCCCAGCATTTT. It yields the protein CASRQRAMSNRPQHF.